This record concerns one T cell receptor (beta chain) sequence. What it binds is not known. Researchers ran the PCR with 60 Vbeta and 13 Jbeta primers. Data came from immunoSEQ multiplex PCR; TCRdb stores just in-frame clones and leaves some out. The repertoire holds roughly 180,000 clones, with approximately 84% as singletons. The data stem from a study of cytomegalovirus exposure and HLA in healthy donors. The wider study: Falling in the Caucasian-associated ancestry cluster were about four fifths of under 450 genotyped donors.

Study-level results: Reportedly, TCR beta sequences accurately predicted HLA-A and HLA-B alleles in most subjects. The authors listed 150 to 200 TCR beta chains as cytomegalovirus-associated.

Nominally healthy donors were sampled, though unrecorded immune exposures were likely. The J segment lost 7 bases and the V segment lost 2 bases, leaving 8 bases of the junction unmatched. Germline V gene sequence: CDR1 LGHNA, CDR2 YSLEER. CDR3 length: 15 residues. Sequencing was done on a sample of PBMCs. The chain joins TRBV4-3 to TRBJ1-2; 9 nucleotides agree with TRBD1. The TCR comes from a man younger than 45 in good health and CMV-seronegative. The CDR3 DNA sequence: TGCGCCAGCAGCCAAACCACAGGGGGCGCGTCTGGCTACACCTTC. It is translated as CASSQTTGGASGYTF.